The clone carrying this TCR beta chain turned up a few times. The target antigen is unknown. The germline V and J ends were trimmed by 1 base and 6 bases, with 16 bases remaining between them. Germline CDR1 is LGHNA and CDR2 is YNFKEQ. CDR3 size: 17 residues. The sample comes from a study of cytomegalovirus exposure and HLA in healthy donors. Whole-study findings and limits: A later analysis reportedly found fewer N-insertions in an Asian-associated ancestry cluster than the roughly 680-donor mean.

PCR involved 60 Vbeta and 13 Jbeta primers. Sequenced by immunoSEQ multiplex PCR; TCRdb stores in-frame clones only, minus some. Seen here are 190,000 or so clones, more than 65% observed once, and the top ten hold 1.5%. The J gene is TRBJ1-6, the V gene TRBV4-2; no firm D call. The source of this sequence is a girl aged 10 to 17 in good health and CMV-seropositive. The specimen sequenced was PBMCs. DNA of the CDR3: TGTGCCAGCAGCCAAGGTATGGTGTCGGGAATTAATTCACCCCTCCACTTT. Its protein is CASSQGMVSGINSPLHF.